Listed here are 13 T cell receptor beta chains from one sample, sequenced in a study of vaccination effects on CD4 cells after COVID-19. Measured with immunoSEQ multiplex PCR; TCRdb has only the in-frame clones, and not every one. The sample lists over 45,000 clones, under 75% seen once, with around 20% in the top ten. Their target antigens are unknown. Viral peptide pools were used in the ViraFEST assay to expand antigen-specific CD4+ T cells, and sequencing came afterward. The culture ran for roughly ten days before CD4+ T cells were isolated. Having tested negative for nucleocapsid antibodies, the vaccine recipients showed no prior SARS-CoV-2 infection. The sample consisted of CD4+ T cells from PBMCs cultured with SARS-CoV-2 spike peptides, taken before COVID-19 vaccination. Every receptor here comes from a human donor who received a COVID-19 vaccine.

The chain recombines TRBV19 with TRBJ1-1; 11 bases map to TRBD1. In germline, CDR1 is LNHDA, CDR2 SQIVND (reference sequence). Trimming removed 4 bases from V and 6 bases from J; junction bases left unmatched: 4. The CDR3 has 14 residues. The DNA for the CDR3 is TGTGCCAGTAGTAGAGGACAGGGGGCCCCTGAAGCTTTCTTT. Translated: CASSRGQGAPEAFF. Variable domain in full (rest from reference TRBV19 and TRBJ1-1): DGGITQSPKYLFRKEGQNVTLSCEQNLNHDAMYWYRQDPGQGLRLIYYSQIVNDFQKGDIAEGYSVSREKKESFPLTVTSAQKNPTAFYLCASSRGQGAPEAFFGQGTRLTVV.

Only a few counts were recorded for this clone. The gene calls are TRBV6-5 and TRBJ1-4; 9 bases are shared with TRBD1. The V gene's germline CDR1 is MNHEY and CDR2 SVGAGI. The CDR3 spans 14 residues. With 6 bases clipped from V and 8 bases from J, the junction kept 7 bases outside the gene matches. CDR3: CASSPTGGGEKLFF. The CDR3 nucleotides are TGTGCCAGCAGCCCGACAGGGGGAGGGGAAAAACTGTTTTTT.

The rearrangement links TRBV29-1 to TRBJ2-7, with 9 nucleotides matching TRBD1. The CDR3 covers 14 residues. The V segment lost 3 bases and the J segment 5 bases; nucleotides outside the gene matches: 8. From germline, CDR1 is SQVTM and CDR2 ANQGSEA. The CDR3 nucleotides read TGCAGCGTTGATAGGGCGGGACAGGGAAACGAGCAGTACTTC. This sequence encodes CSVDRAGQGNEQYF.

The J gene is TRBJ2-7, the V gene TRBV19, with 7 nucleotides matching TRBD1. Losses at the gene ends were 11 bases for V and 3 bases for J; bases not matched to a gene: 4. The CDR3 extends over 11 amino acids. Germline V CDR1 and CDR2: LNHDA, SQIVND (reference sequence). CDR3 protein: CAPPGGYEQYF. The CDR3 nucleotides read TGTGCCCCCCCAGGGGGCTACGAGCAGTACTTC.

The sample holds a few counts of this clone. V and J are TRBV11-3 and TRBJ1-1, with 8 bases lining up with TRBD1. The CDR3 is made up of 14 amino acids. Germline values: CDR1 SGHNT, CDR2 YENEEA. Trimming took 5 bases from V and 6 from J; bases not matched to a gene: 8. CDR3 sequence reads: CASSQGQGTSEAFF. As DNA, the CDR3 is TGTGCCAGCAGCCAAGGACAGGGAACGTCTGAAGCTTTCTTT. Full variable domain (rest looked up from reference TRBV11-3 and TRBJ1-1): EAGVVQSPRYKIIEKKQPVAFWCNPISGHNTLYWYLQNLGQGPELLIRYENEEAVDDSQLPKDRFSAERLKGVDSTLKIQPAELGDSAVYLCASSQGQGTSEAFFGQGTRLTVV.

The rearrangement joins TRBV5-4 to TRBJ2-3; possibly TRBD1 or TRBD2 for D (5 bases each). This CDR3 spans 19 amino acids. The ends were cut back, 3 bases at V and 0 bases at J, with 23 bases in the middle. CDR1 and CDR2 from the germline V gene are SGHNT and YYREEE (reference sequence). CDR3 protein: CASSWTLGTGGSSTDTQYF. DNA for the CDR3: TGTGCCAGCAGCTGGACATTGGGAACAGGAGGCAGTAGCACAGATACGCAGTATTTT.

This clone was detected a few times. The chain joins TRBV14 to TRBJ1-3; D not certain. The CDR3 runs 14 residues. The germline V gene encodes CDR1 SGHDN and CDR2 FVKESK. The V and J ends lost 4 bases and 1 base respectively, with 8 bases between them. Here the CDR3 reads CASSPRTSGNTIYF. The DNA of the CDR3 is TGTGCCAGCAGCCCACGGACTTCTGGAAACACCATATATTTT. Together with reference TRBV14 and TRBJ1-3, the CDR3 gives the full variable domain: EAGVTQFPSHSVIEKGQTVTLRCDPISGHDNLYWYRRVMGKEIKFLLHFVKESKQDESGMPNNRFLAERTGGTYSTLKVQPAELEDSGVYFCASSPRTSGNTIYFGEGSWLTVV.

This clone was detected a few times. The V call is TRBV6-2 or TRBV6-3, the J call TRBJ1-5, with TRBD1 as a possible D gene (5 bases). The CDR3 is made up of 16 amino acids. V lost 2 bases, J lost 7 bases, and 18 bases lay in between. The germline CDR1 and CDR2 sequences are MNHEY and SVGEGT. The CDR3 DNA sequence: TGTGCCAGCAGTTACCGTTTGGGGCAGGTAGACCAGCCCCAGCATTTT. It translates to CASSYRLGQVDQPQHF.

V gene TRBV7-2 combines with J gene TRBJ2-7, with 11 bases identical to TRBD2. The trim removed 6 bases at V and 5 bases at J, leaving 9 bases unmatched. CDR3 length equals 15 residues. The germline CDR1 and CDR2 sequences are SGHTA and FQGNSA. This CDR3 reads CASSRRLAGSHEQYF. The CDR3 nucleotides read TGTGCCAGCAGTCGAAGACTAGCGGGAAGCCACGAGCAGTACTTC.

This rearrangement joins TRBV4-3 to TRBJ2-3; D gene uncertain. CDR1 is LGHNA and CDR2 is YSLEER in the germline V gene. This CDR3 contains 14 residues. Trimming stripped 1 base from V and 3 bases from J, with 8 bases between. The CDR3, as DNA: TGCGCCAGCAGCCAAGGGGAAAAGACAGATACGCAGTATTTT. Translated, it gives CASSQGEKTDTQYF.

CDR3 loop: CAISEQPNTGADTIYF. CDR3 DNA sequence: TGTGCCATCAGTGAACAACCCAATACAGGGGCAGACACCATATATTTT. The genes are TRBV10-3 and TRBJ1-3, with 7 nucleotides matching TRBD1. Losses at the gene ends were 3 bases for V and 8 bases for J; bases not matched to a gene: 13. This CDR3 is 16 amino acids long. CDR1 ENHRY and CDR2 SYGVKD come from the germline V gene.

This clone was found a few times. The DNA of the CDR3 is TGCGCCAGCAGCTTGGGTCCTAATCAGCCCCAGCATTTT. This encodes CASSLGPNQPQHF. The V and J genes are TRBV5-1 and TRBJ1-5; no firm D call. V was clipped by 0 bases and J by 4 bases, with 5 bases between them. This CDR3 region has 13 residues. Germline lookup yields CDR1 SGHRS and CDR2 YFSETQ.

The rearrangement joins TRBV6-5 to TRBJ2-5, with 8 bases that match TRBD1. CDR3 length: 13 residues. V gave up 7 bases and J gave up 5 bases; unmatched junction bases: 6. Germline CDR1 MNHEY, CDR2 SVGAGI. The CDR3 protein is CASNPTGAETQYF. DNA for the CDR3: TGTGCCAGCAACCCGACAGGGGCGGAGACCCAGTACTTC.